The entry below describes one T cell receptor (beta chain). The data were obtained in a study of blood T cell repertoires in COVID-19. Study-level background: Acute-phase and convalescent COVID-19 samples originated in the United States, Italy and Spain.

Germline V CDR1 and CDR2: SNHLY, FYNNEI. There are 15 residues in the CDR3. The junction had 10 bases not matched to a gene; V was cut back by 7 bases and J by 8 bases. Original methodology: It was from reference gene primer amplification that nucleated cell counts were estimated. Some clones are missing from TCRdb's copy, which holds only in-frame ones; the method was immunoSEQ multiplex PCR. D and trimming come from the DNA, and the V and J calls and clone size come from that table. Here the sample spans fewer than 500,000 clones, 70% to 90% being singletons. V is TRBV2 and J is TRBJ2-1, with 11 bases aligning to TRBD2. The receptor was isolated from a man aged 18 to 29 with COVID-19, enrolled during active disease. Sequenced material: peripheral blood. CDR3 bases: TGTGCCAGCAAAAAACTAGCGGGAGTCGGCGATGAGCAGTTCTTC. Its translation: CASKKLAGVGDEQFF.